The table lists the clone carrying this T cell receptor beta chain with a few counts. Its antigen is unidentified. The TCR beta CDR3 regions underwent amplification using RNA transcripts as the source. An initial round of RT-PCR targeting the TCR CDR3 relied on the HTBI primer set. TCRdb itself ran the multiplex PCR reads through MiXCR, one entry per CDR3 protein. In the table there are hundreds of thousands of distinct CDR3 sequences, approximately 13% of which are singletons. Used for diagnoses were clinical symptoms, serum thyroxine and TRAb, thyroid ultrasound and orbital computed tomography. The PBMCs were taken from about 9.7 ml of fresh peripheral blood. This sample was included in a study of T cells in Graves' hyperthyroidism and ophthalmopathy. Overall study results and limits: Model predictions of ophthalmopathy came a median approximately 6 months before onset.

Sequencing input: blood. The TCR sequence derives from a woman under 30 with Graves' hyperthyroidism.

CDR3 bases: TGTGCCAGCTCACCATATATGGTTAAGGGGGATCAGCCCCAGCATTTT. Its translation is CASSPYMVKGDQPQHF. The chain combines TRBV18 with TRBJ1-5, with D possibly being TRBD1 (6 bases). CDR1 and CDR2 from the germline V gene are KGHSH and LQKENI. The CDR3 sequence is 16 residues long. V dropped 2 bases and J dropped 5 bases, with 16 bases sitting between them.